Ten or more counts support the clone carrying this TCR beta chain. Antigen unknown. The sample comes from a study of molecular identifiers for immune sequencing clone quantification. Study at large: RNA from about 20,000 or 100,000 naive CD8 cells was split five ways in replicates, with four sequenced. Study-wide results and caveats: Single-cell amounts of spiked Jurkat TCR RNA were reportedly detectable among approximately 1 million naive cells. Shared barcodes on identical TCR molecules could underestimate the sizes of highly expanded clones. Clones above 20 RNA copies contained over 98% of effector molecules but under 1% of naive ones.

TCRdb reprocessed the PCR reads via MiXCR and lists one record per CDR3 protein. This sample carries about 89,000 distinct CDR3 sequences, about 20% of them seen once, and the ten largest clones take 0.7% to 0.95%. Germline CDR1 reads LNHDA; CDR2 reads SQIVND (reference sequence). The length of the CDR3 is 12 residues. V was trimmed by 10 bases and J by 2 bases, leaving 12 bases between them. The origin of this receptor is a human donor in good health. Some libraries in this study had Jurkat cell RNA spiked in. This chain connects TRBV19 to TRBJ2-7; TRBD1 is a possible D gene (6 bases). What was sequenced was naive CD8+ T cells from blood, with Jurkat cell RNA spiked in. The sample's subset: FACS-sorted CD8+CD4-CCR7+CD45RA+ naive T cells. The CDR3 region is CATRDITYEQYF. In DNA form, the CDR3 reads TGTGCCACCAGGGACATCACCTACGAGCAGTACTTC.